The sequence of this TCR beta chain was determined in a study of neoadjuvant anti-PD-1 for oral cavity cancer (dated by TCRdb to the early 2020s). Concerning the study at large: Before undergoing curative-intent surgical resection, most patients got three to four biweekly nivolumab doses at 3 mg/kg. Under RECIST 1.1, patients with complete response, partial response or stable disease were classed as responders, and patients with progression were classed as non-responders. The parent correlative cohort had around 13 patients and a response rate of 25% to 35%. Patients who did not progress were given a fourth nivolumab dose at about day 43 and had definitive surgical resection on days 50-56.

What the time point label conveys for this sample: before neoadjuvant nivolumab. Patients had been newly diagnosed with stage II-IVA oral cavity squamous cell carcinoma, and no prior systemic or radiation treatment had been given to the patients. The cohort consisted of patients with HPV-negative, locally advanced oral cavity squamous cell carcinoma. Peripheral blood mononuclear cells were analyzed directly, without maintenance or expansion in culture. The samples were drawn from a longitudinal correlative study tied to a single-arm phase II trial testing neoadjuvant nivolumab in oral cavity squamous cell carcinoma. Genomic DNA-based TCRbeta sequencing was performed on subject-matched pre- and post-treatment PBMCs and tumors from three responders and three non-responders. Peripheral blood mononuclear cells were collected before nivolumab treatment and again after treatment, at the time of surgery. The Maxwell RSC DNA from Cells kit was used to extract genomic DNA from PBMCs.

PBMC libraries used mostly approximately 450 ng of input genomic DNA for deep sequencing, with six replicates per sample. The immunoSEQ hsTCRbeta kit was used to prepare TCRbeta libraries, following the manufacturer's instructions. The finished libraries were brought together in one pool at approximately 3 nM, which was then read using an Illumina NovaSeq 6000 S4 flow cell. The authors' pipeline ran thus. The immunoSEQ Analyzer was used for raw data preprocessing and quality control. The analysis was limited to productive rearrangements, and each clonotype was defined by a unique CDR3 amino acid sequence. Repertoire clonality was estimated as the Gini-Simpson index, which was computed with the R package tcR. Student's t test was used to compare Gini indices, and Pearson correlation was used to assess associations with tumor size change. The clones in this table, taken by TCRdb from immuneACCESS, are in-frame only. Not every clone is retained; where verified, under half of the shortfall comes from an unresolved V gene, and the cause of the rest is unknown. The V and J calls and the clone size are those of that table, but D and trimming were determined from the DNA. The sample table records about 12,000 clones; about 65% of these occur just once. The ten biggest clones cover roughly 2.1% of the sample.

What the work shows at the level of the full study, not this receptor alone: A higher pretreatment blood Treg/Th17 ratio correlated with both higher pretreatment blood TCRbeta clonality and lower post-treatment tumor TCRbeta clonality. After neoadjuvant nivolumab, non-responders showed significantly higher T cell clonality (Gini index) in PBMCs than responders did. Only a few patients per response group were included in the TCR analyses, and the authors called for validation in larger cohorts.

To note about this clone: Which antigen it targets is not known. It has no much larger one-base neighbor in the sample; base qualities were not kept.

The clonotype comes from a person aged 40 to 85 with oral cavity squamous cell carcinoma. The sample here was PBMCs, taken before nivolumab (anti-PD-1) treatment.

The nucleotide sequence is given as TGTGCCAGCAGCATCCAGGGGAGCGGGAGGGGAGGAGATGAGCAGTTCTTC. The encoded protein is CASSIQGSGRGGDEQFF. The sequence links TRBV7-3 to TRBJ2-1, with 10 middle bases fitting TRBD2. Trimming leaves V shorter by 5 bases and J shorter by 8 bases, with the junction holding 15 bases beyond the gene matches. The CDR3 covers 17 residues, taking in both the cysteine and the phenylalanine. This entry keeps only the CDR3 DNA: 51 bases, framed from base 1. CDR1 and CDR2, looked up from the germline V gene, are SGHTA and FQGTGA.